This T cell receptor beta chain appears in the sequencing data of a study of blood T cell repertoires in COVID-19. The germline V gene encodes CDR1 SNHLY and CDR2 FYNNEI. CDR3 length: 18 residues. J lost 5 bases, V lost 2 bases, and 12 bases had no gene match. Sequencing used immunoSEQ multiplex PCR; TCRdb keeps in-frame clones, though not all of them. The table records 290,000 or so clones, more than 75% of them present only once. Source material: peripheral blood. This clonotype originated in an older man with acute or convalescent COVID-19. This rearrangement joins TRBV2 to TRBJ2-3; 11 nucleotides line up with TRBD2. In DNA, the CDR3 is TGTGCCAGCAGTGAAAAGGTAGCGGGAGGGCCTGTTAAAGATACGCAGTATTTT. Protein product: CASSEKVAGGPVKDTQYF.